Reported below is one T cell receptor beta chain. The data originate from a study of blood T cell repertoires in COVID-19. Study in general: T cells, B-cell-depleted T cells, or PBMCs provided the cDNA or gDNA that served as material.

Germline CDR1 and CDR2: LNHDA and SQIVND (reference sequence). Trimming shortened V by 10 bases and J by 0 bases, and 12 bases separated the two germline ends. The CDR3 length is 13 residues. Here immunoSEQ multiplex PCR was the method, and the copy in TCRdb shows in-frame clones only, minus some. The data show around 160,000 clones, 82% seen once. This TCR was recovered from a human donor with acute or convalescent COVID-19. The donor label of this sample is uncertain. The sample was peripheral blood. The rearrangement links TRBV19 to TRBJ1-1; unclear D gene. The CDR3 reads CATENNLNTEAFF. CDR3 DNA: TGTGCCACCGAAAACAACCTGAACACTGAAGCTTTCTTT. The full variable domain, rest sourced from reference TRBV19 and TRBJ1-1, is DGGITQSPKYLFRKEGQNVTLSCEQNLNHDAMYWYRQDPGQGLRLIYYSQIVNDFQKGDIAEGYSVSREKKESFPLTVTSAQKNPTAFYLCATENNLNTEAFFGQGTRLTVV.